This T cell receptor (beta chain) was identified in a study of cytomegalovirus exposure and HLA in healthy donors. The germline V gene encodes CDR1 MNHEY and CDR2 SVGAGI. The CDR3 contains 14 residues. The germline V and J ends were trimmed by 5 bases and 1 base, with 9 bases remaining between them. General observations from the study: As a later analysis showed, several of the most significant clusters appeared to be linked to common viral pathogens. Most sequenced TCRs were rare (though some public TCRs occurred in many donors).

Worth noting for this clone: The antigen is undetermined.

Primers included in the PCR were 60 Vbeta and 13 Jbeta primers. Study processing details: There were around 78 million unique TCR beta chains by a later count, and around 10 million of them were shared. Profiled with immunoSEQ multiplex PCR; TCRdb holds only in-frame clones, not every one. D and trimming come from the DNA, and the V and J calls and clone size come from that table. This sample has a few hundred thousand clones, with 70% to 90% found just once. The chain is built from TRBV6-5 and TRBJ1-5; no clear D gene. The source is a woman between 18 and 29 years old in good health and CMV-seronegative. Specimen: PBMCs. CDR3 region: CASSPVPSNQPQHF. The CDR3 DNA reads as TGTGCCAGCAGTCCCGTCCCGAGCAATCAGCCCCAGCATTTT.